The 25 T cell receptor beta chains below all came from one sample that was sequenced in a study of T cells in Graves' hyperthyroidism and ophthalmopathy. The investigators amplified TCR beta CDR3 regions from RNA transcripts. Primed by the HTBI set, a first-round RT-PCR was run on the TCR CDR3. TCRdb re-called the multiplex PCR reads through MiXCR, storing one row per CDR3 protein. The table lists roughly 300,000 distinct CDR3 sequences, 21% of them singletons, with 50% in the top ten. What was sequenced was blood. The origin of the receptors is a woman in her fifties or sixties with Graves' hyperthyroidism.

This clonotype occurred a few times. CDR3 nucleotide sequence: TGTGCCAGCAGCCAAGATTCGGGGAGACTAGCGGGGGCTAGGGAGCAGTTCTTC. Encoded protein: CASSQDSGRLAGAREQFF. This chain uses TRBV3-1 with TRBJ2-1, with 12 positions matching TRBD2. Trimming at V came to 0 bases and at J to 10 bases, leaving 13 bases not matched to a gene. This CDR3 contains 18 residues. The germline V gene has CDR1 LGHDT and CDR2 YNNKEL (reference sequence).

The chain joins TRBV6-4 to TRBJ2-2, with D unresolved. The ends were cut back, 4 bases at V and 2 bases at J, with 20 bases in the middle. CDR3 length: 18 residues. The V gene's germline CDR1 is MRHNA and CDR2 SNTAGT. This CDR3 reads CASSGLGRISGNTGELFF. DNA of the CDR3: TGTGCCAGCAGTGGCCTCGGACGGATCTCTGGAAACACCGGGGAGCTGTTTTTT.

This clonotype came up many times. The rearrangement joins TRBV28 to TRBJ2-2; D not certain. Per the germline V gene, CDR1 is MDHEN and CDR2 is SYDVKM. Trimming stripped 3 bases from V and 3 bases from J, with 8 bases between. The CDR3 is 14 residues long. The CDR3 sequence is CASSLARYTGELFF. The CDR3 nucleotides read TGTGCCAGCAGTTTGGCTAGGTACACCGGGGAGCTGTTTTTT.

The genes are TRBV10-3 and TRBJ2-3; the match to TRBD1 covers 7 bases. Per the germline V gene, CDR1 is ENHRY and CDR2 is SYGVKD. Germline trimming cut 6 bases from V and 4 bases from J; bases unmatched to any gene: 7. This CDR3 comprises 14 residues. CDR3 nucleotide sequence: TGTGCCATCAGCTTGACAGGGTTCGCAGATACGCAGTATTTT. It is translated as CAISLTGFADTQYF.

This clonotype was counted ten times or more. This rearrangement joins TRBV12-3 or TRBV12-4 to TRBJ2-1; TRBD2 matches 7 bases. The length of the CDR3 is 15 residues. The J segment lost 6 bases and the V segment lost 2 bases, leaving 7 bases of the junction unmatched. In DNA form, the CDR3 reads TGTGCCAGCAGTTTATTAGCGAGGGAGGGCAATGAGCAGTTCTTC. As protein: CASSLLAREGNEQFF.

The chain recombines TRBV6-1 with TRBJ2-7; either TRBD1 or TRBD2 may supply D (6 bases each). The V gene's germline CDR1 is MNHNS and CDR2 SASEGT. Between the trimmed V and J ends, which lost 5 bases and 6 bases, there was a span of 14 bases. The CDR3 runs to 13 residues. CDR3 in amino acids: CASSNRRGVEQYF. CDR3 in DNA: TGTGCCAGCAGTAATCGGAGGGGGGTCGAGCAGTACTTC.

Comments on this clonotype: Possible read error: a much larger clone is one base away. This chain connects TRBV2 to TRBJ2-1, with 13 nucleotides matching TRBD2. V trimming: 5 bases; J trimming: 5 bases; junction bases outside the gene matches: 3. The CDR3 totals 15 residues. CDR1 and CDR2 (germline): SNHLY, FYNNEI. CDR3 protein: CASSSGLAGDNEQFF. As DNA, the CDR3 is TGTGCCAGCAGTTCCGGACTAGCGGGAGACAATGAGCAGTTCTTC.

The sample holds many counts of this clonotype. The J gene is TRBJ2-1, the V gene TRBV6-1; the D gene is possibly TRBD1 (6 bases). The CDR3 covers 14 residues. V lost 6 bases and J lost 1, with 10 bases in between. Germline V gives CDR1 MNHNS, CDR2 SASEGT. As DNA, the CDR3 is TGTGCCAGCAGGGGACAACCATCCTACAATGAGCAGTTCTTC. As protein: CASRGQPSYNEQFF.

This clonotype was counted ten times or more. V is TRBV28 and J is TRBJ1-2, with D perhaps TRBD1 (6 bases). V was clipped by 5 bases and J by 4 bases, with 11 bases between them. CDR3 length: 13 amino acids. Germline V lookup: CDR1 MDHEN, CDR2 SYDVKM. CDR3 bases: TGTGCCAGCAGTCTAGACAGGTCCTATGGCTACACCTTC. This encodes CASSLDRSYGYTF.

The genes are TRBV11-2 and TRBJ1-3, with a tentative D call TRBD1 (6 bases). Germline V lookup: CDR1 SGHAT, CDR2 FQNNGV. This CDR3 is 16 amino acids long. V gave up 5 bases and J gave up 0 bases, with 14 bases separating them. The CDR3 reads CASSPPRTVSGNTIYF. The CDR3 DNA reads TGTGCCAGCAGCCCACCTCGGACAGTCTCTGGAAACACCATATATTTT. The variable domain in full, with the rest retrieved from reference TRBV11-2 and TRBJ1-3, is EAGVAQSPRYKIIEKRQSVAFWCNPISGHATLYWYQQILGQGPKLLIQFQNNGVVDDSQLPKDRFSAERLKGVDSTLKIQPAKLEDSAVYLCASSPPRTVSGNTIYFGEGSWLTVV.

This clonotype was detected many times. The V gene is TRBV9, the J gene TRBJ2-2; 7 positions agree with TRBD2. The germline gives CDR1 SGDLS, CDR2 YYNGEE. Losses at the gene ends were 2 bases for V and 5 bases for J; bases not matched to a gene: 9. The CDR3 sequence is 16 residues long. CDR3 DNA: TGTGCCAGCAGCGTGGGGGGAGGGCCGAGGACCGGGGAGCTGTTTTTT. It translates to CASSVGGGPRTGELFF. Combining the CDR3 with reference TRBV9 and TRBJ2-2 gives the whole variable domain DSGVTQTPKHLITATGQRVTLRCSPRSGDLSVYWYQQSLDQGLQFLIQYYNGEERAKGNILERFSAQQFPDLHSELNLSSLELGDSALYFCASSVGGGPRTGELFFGEGSRLTVL.

This clonotype was counted many times. The chain links TRBV20-1 to TRBJ1-6, with 7 positions matching TRBD1. The CDR3 has 13 amino acids. Trimming cost V 3 bases and J 7 bases; bases outside gene matches: 3. Germline values: CDR1 DFQATT, CDR2 SNEGSKA (reference sequence). The DNA of the CDR3 is TGCAGTGCTAGGGGACAGCAGAATTCACCCCTCCACTTT. It is translated as CSARGQQNSPLHF.

This clonotype is a singleton in its sample. V and J are TRBV7-4 and TRBJ1-2; the D gene is possibly TRBD1 (6 bases). CDR3 length equals 13 residues. Trimming took 2 bases from V and 6 from J, leaving 10 bases between them. Germline CDR1 SGHVT, CDR2 SQSDAQ. In DNA, the CDR3 is TGTGCCAGCAGCTTACAGGGGAGGGATGGCTACACCTTC. Its protein product is CASSLQGRDGYTF.

There are many counts of this clonotype. V and J are TRBV28 and TRBJ2-7, with 8 nucleotides matching TRBD2. The CDR3 contains 14 residues. The J segment lost 9 bases and the V segment lost 5 bases, leaving 12 bases of the junction unmatched. Germline V gene lookup returns CDR1 MDHEN and CDR2 SYDVKM. DNA for the CDR3: TGTGCCAGCAGTCCCGGGGGGGGGTCGAAAGGGCAGTACTTC. Translation: CASSPGGGSKGQYF.

This clonotype showed up many times. Relative to the germline gene, one junction end is altered; a read error may explain this. The V gene is TRBV3-1, the J gene TRBJ2-3; a weak D match, TRBD1 (5 bases). The CDR3 is made up of 16 amino acids. Germline V gives CDR1 LGHDT, CDR2 YNNKEL (reference sequence). For the CDR3, the DNA is TGTGCCAGCAGTCAAGACAGCCGGCGGACCACAGATACGCAGTATTTT. As protein: CASSQDSRRTTDTQYF.

This clonotype was seen ten or more times. This sequence joins TRBV6-6 and TRBJ1-5; TRBD1 aligns across 10 bases. Per the germline V gene, CDR1 is MNHNY and CDR2 is SVGAGI (reference sequence). Unmatched junction bases numbered 0, after V lost 0 bases and J lost 4 bases. This CDR3 spans 15 amino acids. The CDR3 region has the DNA TGTGCCAGCAGTTACTCGGGACAGGGGAATCAGCCCCAGCATTTT. Its protein product is CASSYSGQGNQPQHF.

The chain has TRBV20-1 and TRBJ1-2; perhaps TRBD1 as D (5 bases). Trimming took 2 bases from V and 0 from J, leaving 13 bases between them. Germline V gene data show CDR1 as DFQATT and CDR2 as SNEGSKA (reference sequence). The CDR3 is made up of 15 amino acids. CDR3 amino acids: CSARSGARANYGYTF. The CDR3 region has the DNA TGCAGTGCTAGATCCGGGGCTCGAGCTAACTATGGCTACACCTTC.

The chain uses TRBV2 and TRBJ2-1; D remains ambiguous. Germline V gives CDR1 SNHLY, CDR2 FYNNEI. The CDR3 runs to 13 residues. Trimming took off 6 bases at V and 9 bases at J, with 15 bases between the two ends. The CDR3 region is CASSPRSMGEQFF. The CDR3 bases are TGTGCCAGCAGCCCGCGTTCCATGGGTGAGCAGTTCTTC.

The sample holds many counts of this clonotype. The V and J genes are TRBV30 and TRBJ1-3; D is unresolved. This CDR3 has 15 residues. The ends were cut back, 3 bases at V and 2 bases at J, with 14 bases in the middle. The germline V gene encodes CDR1 GTSNPN and CDR2 SVGIG (reference sequence). The CDR3 region is CAWSGGASPGNTIYF. DNA of the CDR3: TGTGCCTGGAGCGGAGGCGCTAGCCCTGGAAACACCATATATTTT. The full variable domain, completed using reference TRBV30 and TRBJ1-3, is SQTIHQWPATLVQPVGSPLSLECTVEGTSNPNLYWYRQAAGRGLQLLFYSVGIGQISSEVPQNLSASRPQDRQFILSSKKLLLSDSGFYLCAWSGGASPGNTIYFGEGSWLTVV.

In the case of this clonotype: Since a much larger clone is just one base distant, this may be a read error. The chain carries TRBV2 and TRBJ1-1; D remains ambiguous. The ends were cut back, 6 bases at V and 8 bases at J, with 13 bases in the middle. Germline lookup yields CDR1 SNHLY and CDR2 FYNNEI. The CDR3 loop spans 12 amino acids. The CDR3 reads CASRRARKEAFF. The CDR3 bases are TGTGCCAGCAGGAGAGCCAGAAAGGAAGCTTTCTTT.

In its sample, this clonotype was seen many times. J is TRBJ2-7 and V is TRBV20-1; 8 bases agree with TRBD1. Germline lookup yields CDR1 DFQATT and CDR2 SNEGSKA (reference sequence). The V gene end was trimmed by 6 bases and the J gene end by 8 bases; junction bases not matched to a gene: 3. CDR3 size: 10 residues. The CDR3 bases are TGCAGTGCACAGGGGGTCCAGCAGTACTTC. Amino acids: CSAQGVQQYF.

This clonotype showed up many times. The chain joins TRBV11-1 to TRBJ2-2, with 11 bases fitting TRBD2. Germline assignment: CDR1 SGHAT and CDR2 FQDESV (reference sequence). Trimming removed 8 bases from V and 3 bases from J; junction bases left unmatched: 5. The CDR3 runs 15 residues. The CDR3 bases are TGTGCCAGCCGATTAGCGGGAGGGTACACCGGGGAGCTGTTTTTT. Its translation is CASRLAGGYTGELFF.

Many counts were recorded for this clonotype. V and J are TRBV18 and TRBJ1-1; D might be TRBD1 (6 bases). Germline CDR1 KGHSH, CDR2 LQKENI. CDR3 length: 13 amino acids. V lost 4 bases and J 5 bases, leaving 11 bases between the germline ends. The CDR3 DNA sequence: TGTGCCAGCTCACGGACAGAAAAGACTGAAGCTTTCTTT. It is translated as CASSRTEKTEAFF.

This clonotype was counted at least ten times. The chain combines TRBV20-1 with TRBJ1-1, with D unclear. The V and J ends lost 1 base and 2 bases respectively, with 14 bases between them. The CDR3 consists of 15 residues. Germline loops: CDR1 DFQATT, CDR2 SNEGSKA (reference sequence). DNA for the CDR3: TGCAGTGCTAGAGGAAGGGTTGGATTCAACACTGAAGCTTTCTTT. It yields the protein CSARGRVGFNTEAFF.

The chain is built from TRBV4-2 and TRBJ2-7; D not resolved. The V end was cut by 4 bases, the J end by 3 bases, with 10 bases between. Germline CDR1 is LGHNA and CDR2 is YNFKEQ. The CDR3 length is 13 residues. CDR3 nucleotides: TGTGCCAGCAGCCGGGAACTCAGCTACGAGCAGTACTTC. Its translation is CASSRELSYEQYF.